The 23 T cell receptor beta chains in this list originate from one sample, sequenced in a study of blood T cell repertoires in COVID-19. The repertoire was sequenced with immunoSEQ multiplex PCR; TCRdb's copy has only in-frame clones and lacks some. The repertoire holds under 200,000 clones, with approximately 80% as singletons. The sequenced sample was PBMCs or T cells enriched from blood (not recorded which). These receptors originate from an older woman who had recovered from COVID-19.

This clone is labeled as medium-sized. The chain recombines TRBV19 with TRBJ2-1, with TRBD2 as a possible D gene (6 bases). Trimming removed 3 bases at V and 7 bases at J, with 7 bases between. Looked up from germline, CDR1 is LNHDA and CDR2 is SQIVND (reference sequence). This CDR3 is built from 12 residues. CDR3 residues: CASSMEGNEQFF. The CDR3 DNA follows: TGTGCCAGTAGTATGGAGGGAAATGAGCAGTTCTTC. The variable domain in full, with the rest retrieved from reference TRBV19 and TRBJ2-1, is DGGITQSPKYLFRKEGQNVTLSCEQNLNHDAMYWYRQDPGQGLRLIYYSQIVNDFQKGDIAEGYSVSREKKESFPLTVTSAQKNPTAFYLCASSMEGNEQFFGPGTRLTVL.

This chain connects TRBV7-8 to TRBJ2-2, with TRBD1 identical over 9 bases. This CDR3 region has 16 residues. The V gene's germline CDR1 is SGHVS and CDR2 FQNEAQ. The trim removed 6 bases at V and 6 bases at J, leaving 11 bases unmatched. Here the CDR3 reads CASSTRGQGPSGELFF. DNA of the CDR3: TGTGCCAGCAGTACGAGGGGACAGGGCCCCTCCGGGGAGCTGTTTTTT.

The chain couples TRBV3-1 (or the pseudogene TRBV3-2) to TRBJ2-5; tentative D call: TRBD2 (7 bases). This CDR3 has 14 residues. Germline V gene sequence: CDR1 LGHDT, CDR2 YNNKEL (reference sequence). Trimming shortened V by 3 bases and J by 4 bases, and 12 bases separated the two germline ends. The CDR3, as DNA: TGTGCCAGCAGCCATGGGGGGGGCAGAGAGACCCAGTACTTC. Translating gives CASSHGGGRETQYF.

V is TRBV3-1 (or the pseudogene TRBV3-2) and J is TRBJ2-1; 11 bases line up with TRBD1. The germline V gene encodes CDR1 LGHDT and CDR2 YNNKEL (reference sequence). Losses at the gene ends were 4 bases for V and 3 bases for J; bases not matched to a gene: 2. The CDR3 consists of 15 residues. CDR3 sequence reads: CASSLGTGGYNEQFF. The DNA of the CDR3 is TGTGCCAGCAGCCTCGGGACAGGGGGCTACAATGAGCAGTTCTTC.

V and J are TRBV7-6 and TRBJ1-4; D may be TRBD1 (6 bases). The V and J ends lost 1 base and 5 bases respectively, with 11 bases between them. This CDR3 has 15 residues. Germline CDR1 SGHVS, CDR2 FNYEAQ. The chain's CDR3 is CASSLGFGQNEKLFF. The DNA of the CDR3 is TGTGCCAGCAGCTTAGGTTTCGGACAGAATGAAAAACTGTTTTTT.

This chain joins TRBV3-1 (or the pseudogene TRBV3-2) and TRBJ1-3; D possibly corresponds to TRBD1 (5 bases). This CDR3 spans 15 amino acids. Germline V gene data show CDR1 as LGHDT and CDR2 as YNNKEL (reference sequence). V lost 2 bases and J lost 3, with 11 bases in between. CDR3 residues: CASSQSWQGGNTIYF. In DNA, the CDR3 is TGTGCCAGCAGCCAATCCTGGCAGGGTGGAAACACCATATATTTT.

The J gene is TRBJ1-2, the V gene TRBV7-9; D call uncertain. The germline V and J ends were trimmed by 2 bases and 3 bases, with 10 bases remaining between them. Germline lookup yields CDR1 SEHNR and CDR2 FQNEAQ (reference sequence). The CDR3 extends over 14 amino acids. The CDR3 nucleotides read TGTGCCAGCAGCTTAATCCGAGGGTACTATGGCTACACCTTC. This encodes CASSLIRGYYGYTF.

V and J are TRBV3-1 (or the pseudogene TRBV3-2) and TRBJ2-2; the match to TRBD1 covers 8 bases. The ends lost 1 base at V and 7 bases at J; junction bases unmatched: 8. Per germline, CDR1 LGHDT and CDR2 YNNKEL (reference sequence). The CDR3 extends over 16 amino acids. CDR3 nucleotide sequence: TGTGCCAGCAGCCAAGTTGGGCAGGGGGCCCGCGGGGAGCTGTTTTTT. Its translation: CASSQVGQGARGELFF.

The chain combines TRBV28 with TRBJ2-3; 7 bases are shared with TRBD1. CDR3 length equals 15 residues. Unmatched junction bases numbered 7, after V lost 5 bases and J lost 2 bases. Germline V gives CDR1 MDHEN, CDR2 SYDVKM. The CDR3 DNA reads as TGTGCCAGCAGTACGCAGACAGGGTACACAGATACGCAGTATTTT. As protein: CASSTQTGYTDTQYF.

This rearrangement joins TRBV28 to TRBJ1-1, with D perhaps matching TRBD1 (5 bases). The CDR3 length is 10 residues. Germline lookup yields CDR1 MDHEN and CDR2 SYDVKM. V lost 7 bases and J 9 bases, leaving 9 bases between the germline ends. The CDR3 region has the DNA TGTGCCAGCAAGACAGACCAAGCTTTCTTT. Its translation is CASKTDQAFF.

The chain has TRBV30 and TRBJ2-7; 7 bases are shared with TRBD2. Germline lookup yields CDR1 GTSNPN and CDR2 SVGIG (reference sequence). The trim removed 0 bases at V and 3 bases at J, leaving 8 bases unmatched. There are 15 residues in the CDR3. The CDR3: CAWSVDRGGNYEQYF. In DNA form, the CDR3 reads TGTGCCTGGAGTGTTGACCGGGGAGGGAACTACGAGCAGTACTTC.

This clone has just one count. The rearrangement uses TRBV6-5 and TRBJ1-6, with no clear D. CDR1 is MNHEY, CDR2 SVGAGI, per germline. The V end lost 9 bases, the J end lost 4 bases, and 7 bases lay between the germline ends. The CDR3 totals 12 residues. The CDR3 protein is CASHRYNSPLHF. In nucleotides, the CDR3 is TGTGCCAGTCACCGGTATAATTCACCCCTCCACTTT.

DNA for the CDR3: TGTGCCAGCAGGTCTGGGGGGGCCCCCTCCTACAATGAGCAGTTCTTC. Translation: CASRSGGAPSYNEQFF. The chain carries TRBV11-1 and TRBJ2-1; possibly TRBD2 for D (7 bases). V gave up 6 bases and J gave up 0 bases, with 15 bases separating them. Germline CDR1 SGHAT, CDR2 FQDESV (reference sequence). The CDR3 runs 16 residues.

The chain uses TRBV6-5 and TRBJ1-4; 7 bases align to TRBD1. The J segment lost 3 bases and the V segment lost 5 bases, leaving 6 bases of the junction unmatched. The CDR3 length is 15 residues. Germline loops: CDR1 MNHEY, CDR2 SVGAGI. The CDR3 DNA is TGTGCCAGCAGTACGGACAGGCTCCCTAATGAAAAACTGTTTTTT. Its protein product is CASSTDRLPNEKLFF.

This sequence joins TRBV3-1 (or the pseudogene TRBV3-2) and TRBJ2-7; TRBD2 aligns across 8 bases. Trimming removed 1 base from V and 1 base from J; junction bases left unmatched: 6. The CDR3 sequence is 16 residues long. Per germline, CDR1 LGHDT and CDR2 YNNKEL (reference sequence). The CDR3 nucleotides are TGTGCCAGCAGCCAAGCACTGGGCGGGAGGTCCTACGAGCAGTACTTC. Its protein is CASSQALGGRSYEQYF.

This clone was detected a few times. V and J are TRBV20-1 and TRBJ1-1; D is unclear. Germline CDR1 reads DFQATT; CDR2 reads SNEGSKA (reference sequence). With 7 bases removed from V and 6 bases from J, the gap between germline ends came to 12 bases. The CDR3 consists of 11 residues. This chain's CDR3 is CSVSTRAEAFF. The CDR3 coding sequence is TGCAGTGTTTCGACTAGGGCTGAAGCTTTCTTT.

This chain joins TRBV3-1 (or the pseudogene TRBV3-2) and TRBJ1-1; a possible D gene is TRBD1 (6 bases). The CDR3 loop spans 13 amino acids. Trimming took off 3 bases at V and 9 bases at J, with 14 bases between the two ends. Looked up from germline, CDR1 is LGHDT and CDR2 is YNNKEL (reference sequence). The CDR3 DNA is TGTGCCAGCAGCCAGACAGGTTTGGGGAAAGCTTTCTTT. Translation: CASSQTGLGKAFF.

A word on this clone: This sample also contains other DNA sequences that code for the same CDR3. This chain links TRBV5-1 with TRBJ1-3; the match to TRBD1 covers 7 bases. Germline-derived CDR1 and CDR2 are SGHRS and YFSETQ. The CDR3 has 14 residues. J lost 3 bases, V lost 0 bases, and 0 bases had no gene match. The CDR3 region has the DNA TGCGCCAGCAGCTTGGACAGGGGTGGAAACACCATATATTTT. This sequence encodes CASSLDRGGNTIYF.

This chain links TRBV2 with TRBJ2-7; 7 positions agree with TRBD2. The germline V gene has CDR1 SNHLY and CDR2 FYNNEI. The CDR3 runs 14 residues. The V gene end was trimmed by 4 bases and the J gene end by 1 base; junction bases not matched to a gene: 4. The CDR3 region is CASSVGEGSYEQYF. The CDR3 region has the DNA TGTGCCAGCAGTGTAGGGGAGGGTTCCTACGAGCAGTACTTC.

The chain has TRBV5-8 and TRBJ2-7; tentatively, D is TRBD1 (6 bases). The length of the CDR3 is 13 residues. V lost 2 bases and J 7 bases, leaving 13 bases between the germline ends. Per germline, CDR1 SGHTS and CDR2 YDEGEE. CDR3 in DNA: TGTGCCAGCAGCTTCCCAGGGACAAGGGAGCAGTACTTC. Its translation: CASSFPGTREQYF.

This clone was counted once. The CDR3 nucleotides read TGTGCCAGCAGCTTACGCGAGTATGGCTACACCTTC. It encodes CASSLREYGYTF. This chain connects TRBV7-9 to TRBJ1-2; no definite D call. The CDR3 extends over 12 amino acids. Trimming cost V 2 bases and J 5 bases, with 6 bases left between them. Germline V gene data show CDR1 as SEHNR and CDR2 as FQNEAQ (reference sequence). Combining the CDR3 with reference TRBV7-9 and TRBJ1-2 gives the whole variable domain DTGVSQNPRHKITKRGQNVTFRCDPISEHNRLYWYRQTLGQGPEFLTYFQNEAQLEKSRLLSDRFSAERPKGSFSTLEIQRTEQGDSAMYLCASSLREYGYTFGSGTRLTVV.

The CDR3 loop is CASSLDRERAQYF. The DNA of the CDR3 is TGTGCCAGCTCACTTGACAGGGAGAGGGCGCAGTATTTT. The rearrangement uses TRBV18 and TRBJ2-3, with TRBD1 matching over 7 bases. Germline V gene sequence: CDR1 KGHSH, CDR2 LQKENI. The CDR3 is 13 residues long. Trimming took 4 bases from V and 10 from J; bases not matched to a gene: 8.

This clone has only one observation. This chain links TRBV5-4 with TRBJ2-5; weak D call: TRBD2 (7 bases). Trimming left V 3 bases short and J 3 bases short, with 18 bases between. The CDR3 is 16 residues long. Per the germline V gene, CDR1 is SGHNT and CDR2 is YYREEE (reference sequence). The CDR3: CASSSGGRGEEETQYF. Written as DNA, the CDR3 is TGTGCCAGCAGCTCGGGAGGCAGGGGAGAAGAAGAGACCCAGTACTTC.